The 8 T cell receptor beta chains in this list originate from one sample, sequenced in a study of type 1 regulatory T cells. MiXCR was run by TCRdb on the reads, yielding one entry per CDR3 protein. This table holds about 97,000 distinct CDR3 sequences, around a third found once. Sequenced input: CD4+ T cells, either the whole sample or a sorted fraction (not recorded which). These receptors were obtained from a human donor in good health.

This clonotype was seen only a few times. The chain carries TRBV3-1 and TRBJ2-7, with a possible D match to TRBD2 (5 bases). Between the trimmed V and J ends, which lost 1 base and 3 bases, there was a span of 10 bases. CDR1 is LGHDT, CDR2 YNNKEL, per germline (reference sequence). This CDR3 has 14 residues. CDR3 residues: CASSQAGTYYEQYF. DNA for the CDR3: TGTGCCAGCAGCCAAGCGGGAACATACTACGAGCAGTACTTC.

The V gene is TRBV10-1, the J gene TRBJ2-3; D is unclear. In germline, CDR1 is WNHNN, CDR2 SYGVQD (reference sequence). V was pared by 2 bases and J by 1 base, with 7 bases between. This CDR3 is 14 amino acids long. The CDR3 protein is CASSENQRTDTQYF. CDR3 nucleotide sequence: TGCGCCAGCAGTGAGAATCAGCGCACAGATACGCAGTATTTT.

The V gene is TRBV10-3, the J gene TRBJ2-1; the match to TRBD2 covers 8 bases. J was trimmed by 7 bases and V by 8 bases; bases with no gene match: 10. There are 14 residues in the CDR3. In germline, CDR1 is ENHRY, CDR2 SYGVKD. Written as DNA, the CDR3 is TGTGCCATCTCTGAGAGCGGGAGTATAAATGAGCAGTTCTTC. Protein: CAISESGSINEQFF.

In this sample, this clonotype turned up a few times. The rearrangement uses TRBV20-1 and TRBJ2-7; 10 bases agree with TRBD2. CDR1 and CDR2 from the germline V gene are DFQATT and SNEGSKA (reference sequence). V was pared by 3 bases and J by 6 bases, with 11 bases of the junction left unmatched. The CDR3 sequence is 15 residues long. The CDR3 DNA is TGCAGTGCTAGTCCCGGACTAGCGGCTCAATCCGAGCAGTACTTC. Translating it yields CSASPGLAAQSEQYF.

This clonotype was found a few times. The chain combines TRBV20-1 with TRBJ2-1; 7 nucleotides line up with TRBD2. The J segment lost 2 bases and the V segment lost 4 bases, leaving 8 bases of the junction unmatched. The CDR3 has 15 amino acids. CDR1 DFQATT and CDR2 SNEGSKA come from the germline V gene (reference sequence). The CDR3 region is CSATPGTKAYNEQFF. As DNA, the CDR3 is TGCAGTGCTACCCCCGGGACTAAGGCCTACAATGAGCAGTTCTTC.

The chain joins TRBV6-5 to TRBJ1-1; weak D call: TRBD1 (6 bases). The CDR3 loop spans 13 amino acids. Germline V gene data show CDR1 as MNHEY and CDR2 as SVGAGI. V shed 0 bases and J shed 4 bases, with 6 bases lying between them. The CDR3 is CASSYSGATEAFF. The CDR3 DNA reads TGTGCCAGCAGTTACTCGGGGGCCACTGAAGCTTTCTTT.

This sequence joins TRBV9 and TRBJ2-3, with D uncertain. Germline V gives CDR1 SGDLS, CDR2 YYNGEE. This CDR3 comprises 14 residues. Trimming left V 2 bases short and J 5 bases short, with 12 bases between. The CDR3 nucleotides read TGTGCCAGCAGCGTTTCTGTAAACATAGATACGCAGTATTTT. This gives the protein CASSVSVNIDTQYF.

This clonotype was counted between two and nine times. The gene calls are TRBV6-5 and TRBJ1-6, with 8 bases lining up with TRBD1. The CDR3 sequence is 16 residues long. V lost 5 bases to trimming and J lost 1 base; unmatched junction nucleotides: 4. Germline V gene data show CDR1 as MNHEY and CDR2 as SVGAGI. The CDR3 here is CASSPQGASYNSPLHF. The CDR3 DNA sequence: TGTGCCAGCAGTCCTCAGGGGGCGTCCTATAATTCACCCCTCCACTTT.